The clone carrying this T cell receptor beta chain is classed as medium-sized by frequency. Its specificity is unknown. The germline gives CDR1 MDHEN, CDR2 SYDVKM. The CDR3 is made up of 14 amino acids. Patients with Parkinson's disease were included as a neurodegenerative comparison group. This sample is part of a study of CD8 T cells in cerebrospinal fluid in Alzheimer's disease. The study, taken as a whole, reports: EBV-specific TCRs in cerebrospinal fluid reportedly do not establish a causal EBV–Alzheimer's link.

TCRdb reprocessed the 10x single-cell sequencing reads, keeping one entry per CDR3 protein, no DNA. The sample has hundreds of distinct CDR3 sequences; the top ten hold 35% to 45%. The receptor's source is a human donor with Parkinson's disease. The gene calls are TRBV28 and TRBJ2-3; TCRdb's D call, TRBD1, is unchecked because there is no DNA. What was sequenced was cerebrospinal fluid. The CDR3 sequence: CASSLGTGTDTQYF. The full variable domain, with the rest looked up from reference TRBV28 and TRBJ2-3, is DVKVTQSSRYLVKRTGEKVFLECVQDMDHENMFWYRQDPGLGLRLIYFSYDVKMKEKGDIPEGYSVSREKKERFSLILESASTNQTSMYLCASSLGTGTDTQYFGPGTRLTVL.